This T cell receptor beta chain is drawn from a study of blood T cell repertoires in COVID-19 (TCRdb year 2020). The study in broad terms: Samples from collaborators originated in the United States, Italy and Spain and spanned both the acute and convalescent phases of COVID-19. The prospective study material was composed of cDNA or gDNA derived from T cells, B-cell-depleted T cells, or PBMCs. The dataset comprised deeply sampled blood TCRbeta repertoires from subjects exposed to, actively infected with, or recovered from COVID-19. The repertoires were released in a freely available public database intended as a resource for research on the immune response to SARS-CoV-2. The samples were drawn from two sources: the first 160 participants of the ongoing ImmuneRACE study, and 1,200 or so subjects contributed by 6 global collaborators. Sample metadata almost always included a de-identified subject ID, COVID-19 status, age in years and sex. Where available, HLA class I and class II types were obtained from metadata supplied by the sample provider rather than from assay-based typing. Results and caveats for the whole study, not just this receptor: How much clinical and demographic metadata was included differed by source and by participant, and the metadata was provided uncurated.

Of note for this clone: The specificity of this receptor is unknown. Nothing much larger sits one base from this clone, and base qualities are not available.

TCRbeta CDR3 regions were amplified from genomic DNA by means of the immunoSEQ Assay, a bias-controlled multiplex PCR. Per the source publication's procedure: Within the assay, amplification of reference gene primers was used to estimate how many nucleated cells each sample contained. To quantify the absolute abundance of each unique TCRbeta CDR3 rearrangement, sequence reads were collapsed and filtered. For each sample, productive Simpson clonality was calculated by taking the square root of Simpson's diversity index across productive rearrangements. TCRdb mirrors the immuneACCESS table, restricted to in-frame sequences. Some clones are absent from its copies; in checked studies, under half trace to an unresolved V gene, and the reason for the others is unknown. The D gene and trimming were derived from the DNA, and the V and J assignments and clone size from that table. For this sample the table gives fewer than 200,000 clones, of which around 74% were detected only once. About 3% of the sample is in the top ten clones.

The germline V gene encodes CDR1 SNHLY and CDR2 FYNNEI. V ends up 5 bases short and J 1 base short, with an unmatched junction base count of 8. Measured from the cysteine to the phenylalanine, the CDR3 is 17 residues long. Only CDR3 DNA remains: 51 bases, in frame from the first base. Whole blood was collected in K2EDTA tubes by collaborating institutions according to the institutions' own protocols. Collaborator samples were shipped for TCRbeta analysis as frozen whole blood, isolated PBMCs, or DNA extracted from either sample type. Recombination linked TRBV2 to TRBJ2-6, and 7 junctional nucleotides match TRBD1. The sample comprised peripheral blood. The source is a woman at least 80 years old with acute or convalescent COVID-19. In nucleotides, the sequence is TGTGCCAGCAGTCCTCAAGGGGGCCGATCTGGGGCCAACGTCCTGACTTTC. Its translation is CASSPQGGRSGANVLTF.